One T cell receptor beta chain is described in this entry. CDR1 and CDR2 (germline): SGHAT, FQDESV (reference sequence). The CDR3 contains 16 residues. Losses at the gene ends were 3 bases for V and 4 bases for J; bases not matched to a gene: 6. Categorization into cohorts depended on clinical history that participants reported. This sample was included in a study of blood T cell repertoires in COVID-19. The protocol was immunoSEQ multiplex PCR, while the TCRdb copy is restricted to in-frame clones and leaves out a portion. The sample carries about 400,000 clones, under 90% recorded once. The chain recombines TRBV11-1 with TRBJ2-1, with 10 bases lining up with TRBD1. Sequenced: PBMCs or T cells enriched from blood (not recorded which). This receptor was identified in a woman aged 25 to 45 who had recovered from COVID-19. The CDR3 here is CASSFRQGARYNEQFF. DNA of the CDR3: TGTGCCAGCAGCTTTAGACAGGGGGCGAGGTACAATGAGCAGTTCTTC.